The 9 T cell receptor beta chains listed next were all sequenced from one sample in a study of blood T cell repertoires in COVID-19. The table came from immunoSEQ multiplex PCR; TCRdb's copy has only in-frame clones and leaves some out. This repertoire shows 35,000 to 40,000 clones, about four fifths found once; its top ten account for 35% to 45%. Source material: peripheral blood. Every receptor here comes from an elderly man with active or convalescent COVID-19.

The rearrangement links TRBV1 to TRBJ1-2; the D call TRBD1 from the table was never checked on the DNA. TRBV1 has pseudogene status. The CDR3 is 16 residues long. The CDR3 loop is CTSSPTTPDRPCGYTF. CDR3 DNA sequence: TGCACCAGCAGCCCAACTACGCCCGACAGGCCCTGTGGCTACACCTTC.

This chain uses TRBV28 with TRBJ2-5, with TRBD2 identical over 10 bases. V lost 3 bases to trimming and J lost 2 bases; unmatched junction nucleotides: 6. Germline CDR1 MDHEN, CDR2 SYDVKM. This CDR3 is 16 amino acids long. In DNA, the CDR3 is TGTGCCAGCAGTTTTCAACTAGCGGGATTACAAGAGACCCAGTACTTC. The encoded protein is CASSFQLAGLQETQYF.

This clone was counted a few times. CDR3 residues: CASSPGTSGYEQYF. The CDR3 DNA is TGTGCCAGCAGCCCCGGGACTAGCGGGTACGAGCAGTACTTC. The rearrangement links TRBV3-1 (or the pseudogene TRBV3-2) to TRBJ2-7, with 12 bases identical to TRBD2. Germline loops: CDR1 LGHDT, CDR2 YNNKEL (reference sequence). J lost 4 bases, V lost 4 bases, and 2 bases had no gene match. This CDR3 comprises 14 residues.

The V and J genes are TRBV6-6 and TRBJ2-7; TRBD1 is a possible D gene (5 bases). Trimming stripped 7 bases from V and 1 base from J, with 11 bases between. The CDR3 contains 13 residues. Germline V gives CDR1 MNHNY, CDR2 SVGAGI (reference sequence). CDR3 amino acids: CASTRQLSYEQYF. In nucleotides, the CDR3 is TGTGCCAGCACCCGACAGTTATCCTACGAGCAGTACTTC.

In regard to this clone: The junction does not match germline at one end; this may be a read error. The chain employs TRBV5-1 and TRBJ2-5; maybe TRBD2 (8 bases). Germline V gives CDR1 SGHRS, CDR2 YFSETQ. This CDR3 comprises 18 residues. The CDR3 protein is CASNLSGGAGGTQQTQYF. CDR3 DNA sequence: TGCGCCAGCAACTTAAGCGGGGGCGCAGGGGGGACCCAACAGACCCAGTACTTC.

This chain connects TRBV2 to TRBJ2-5; D is uncertain. This CDR3 contains 12 residues. CDR1 SNHLY and CDR2 FYNNEI come from the germline V gene. V shed 3 bases and J shed 7 bases, with 9 bases lying between them. The CDR3: CASSDDTATQYF. For the CDR3, the DNA is TGTGCCAGCAGTGACGACACCGCGACCCAGTACTTC.

The chain couples TRBV5-6 to TRBJ1-2, with a possible D match to TRBD1 (6 bases). CDR3 size: 15 residues. Per germline, CDR1 SGHDT and CDR2 YYEEEE. With 6 bases removed from V and 4 bases from J, the gap between germline ends came to 19 bases. This CDR3 reads CASTARDTLFYGYTF. Written as DNA, the CDR3 is TGTGCCAGCACCGCGAGGGACACACTCTTCTATGGCTACACCTTC.

The V call is TRBV4-2, the J call TRBJ2-1; 8 nucleotides line up with TRBD2. The CDR3 runs 14 residues. CDR1 is LGHNA, CDR2 YNFKEQ, per germline. V lost 3 bases and J lost 6; bases outside the gene matches: 4. The CDR3 loop is CASSHTGLVNEQFF. The CDR3 DNA reads as TGTGCCAGCAGCCACACGGGACTAGTCAATGAGCAGTTCTTC.

J is TRBJ2-5 and V is TRBV18; D is perhaps TRBD1 (6 bases). In germline, CDR1 is KGHSH, CDR2 LQKENI. The CDR3 consists of 15 residues. Trimming removed 5 bases from V and 5 bases from J, with 18 bases in between. In DNA form, the CDR3 reads TGTGCCAGCTCAGGAATGGCAGGGGTTAAGGAGACCCAGTACTTC. Residues: CASSGMAGVKETQYF. Full variable domain (rest looked up from reference TRBV18 and TRBJ2-5): NAGVMQNPRHLVRRRGQEARLRCSPMKGHSHVYWYRQLPEEGLKFMVYLQKENIIDESGMPKERFSAEFPKEGPSILRIQQVVRGDSAAYFCASSGMAGVKETQYFGPGTRLLVL.